These 2 T cell receptor beta chains originate from one sample sequenced in a study of T cells in Graves' hyperthyroidism and ophthalmopathy. Amplification of TCR beta CDR3 regions was performed using RNA transcripts as template. HTBI primers were used for first-round RT-PCR of the TCR CDR3. MiXCR, applied by TCRdb to the multiplex PCR reads, yields one record per CDR3 protein. The sample lists around 720,000 distinct CDR3 sequences, roughly a third seen once, with around 30% in the top ten. The material sequenced was blood. Receptor source: a woman aged 35 to 49 with Graves' hyperthyroidism.

This clonotype was seen repeatedly, ten times or more. The chain combines TRBV6-6 with TRBJ2-5; D unresolved. V dropped 0 bases and J dropped 5 bases, with 7 bases sitting between them. The CDR3 spans 13 residues. From germline, CDR1 is MNHNY and CDR2 SVGAGI (reference sequence). The CDR3 sequence is CASSYSPRETQYF. Written as DNA, the CDR3 is TGTGCCAGCAGTTACTCGCCCCGGGAGACCCAGTACTTC.

Ten or more counts support this clonotype. The chain couples TRBV29-1 to TRBJ2-5; D perhaps matches TRBD1 (6 bases). Germline loops: CDR1 SQVTM, CDR2 ANQGSEA. The CDR3 is made up of 12 amino acids. The V end lost 4 bases, the J end lost 2 bases, and 8 bases lay between the germline ends. The CDR3 reads CSVAGEQETQYF. As DNA, the CDR3 is TGCAGCGTTGCAGGGGAACAAGAGACCCAGTACTTC.